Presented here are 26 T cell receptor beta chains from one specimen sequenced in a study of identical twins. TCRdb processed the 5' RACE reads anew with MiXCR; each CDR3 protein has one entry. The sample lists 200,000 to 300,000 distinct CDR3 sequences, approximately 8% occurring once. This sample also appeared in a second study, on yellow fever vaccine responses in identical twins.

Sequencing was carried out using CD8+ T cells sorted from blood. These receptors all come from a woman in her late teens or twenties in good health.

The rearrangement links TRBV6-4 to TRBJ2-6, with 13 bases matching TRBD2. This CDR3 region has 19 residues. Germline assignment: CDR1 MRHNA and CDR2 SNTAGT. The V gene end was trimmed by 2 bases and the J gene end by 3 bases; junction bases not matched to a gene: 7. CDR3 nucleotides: TGTGCCAGCAGTGACACTACTAGCGGGGGGGCGAGTGGGGCCAACGTCCTGACTTTC. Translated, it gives CASSDTTSGGASGANVLTF.

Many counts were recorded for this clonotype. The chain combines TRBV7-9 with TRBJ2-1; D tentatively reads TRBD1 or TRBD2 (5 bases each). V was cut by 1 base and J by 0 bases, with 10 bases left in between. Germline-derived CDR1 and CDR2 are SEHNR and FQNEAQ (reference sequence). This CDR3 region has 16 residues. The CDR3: CASSLGWGSSYNEQFF. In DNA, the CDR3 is TGTGCCAGCAGCTTAGGCTGGGGGAGCTCCTACAATGAGCAGTTCTTC.

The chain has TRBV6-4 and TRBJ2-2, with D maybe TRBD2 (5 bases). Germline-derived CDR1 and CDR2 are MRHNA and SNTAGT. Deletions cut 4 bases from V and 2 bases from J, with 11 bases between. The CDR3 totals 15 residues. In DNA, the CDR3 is TGTGCCAGCAGTGGAGGGCTTGATAACACCGGGGAGCTGTTTTTT. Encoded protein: CASSGGLDNTGELFF.

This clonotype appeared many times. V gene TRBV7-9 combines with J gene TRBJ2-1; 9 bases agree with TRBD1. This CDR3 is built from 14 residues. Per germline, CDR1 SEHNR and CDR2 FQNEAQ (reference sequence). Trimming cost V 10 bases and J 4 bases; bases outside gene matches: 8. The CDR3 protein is CATLHRGPYNEQFF. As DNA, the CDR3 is TGTGCCACCCTACACAGGGGGCCTTACAATGAGCAGTTCTTC.

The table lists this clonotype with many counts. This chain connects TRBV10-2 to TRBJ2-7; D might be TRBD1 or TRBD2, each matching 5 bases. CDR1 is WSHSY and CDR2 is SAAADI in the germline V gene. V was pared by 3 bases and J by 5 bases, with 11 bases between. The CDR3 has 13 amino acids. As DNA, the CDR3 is TGCGCCAGCAGTGATTTCAGGGACGACGAGCAGTACGTC. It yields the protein CASSDFRDDEQYV.

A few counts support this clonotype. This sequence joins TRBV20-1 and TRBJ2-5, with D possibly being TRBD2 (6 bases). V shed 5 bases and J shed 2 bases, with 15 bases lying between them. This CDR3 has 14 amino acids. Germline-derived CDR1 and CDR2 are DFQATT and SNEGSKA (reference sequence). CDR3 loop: CSAGEPTSQETQYF. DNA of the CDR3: TGCAGTGCTGGCGAACCGACTAGTCAAGAGACCCAGTACTTC.

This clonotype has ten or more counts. CDR3 coding DNA: TGCGCCAGCAGCCAAGCTCTCCCCGAGGACACCATATATTTT. It is translated as CASSQALPEDTIYF. The V call is TRBV4-1, the J call TRBJ1-3; no reliable D call. V was cut by 1 base and J by 8 bases, with 12 bases left in between. CDR3 length equals 14 residues. The germline CDR1 and CDR2 sequences are MGHRA and YSYEKL.

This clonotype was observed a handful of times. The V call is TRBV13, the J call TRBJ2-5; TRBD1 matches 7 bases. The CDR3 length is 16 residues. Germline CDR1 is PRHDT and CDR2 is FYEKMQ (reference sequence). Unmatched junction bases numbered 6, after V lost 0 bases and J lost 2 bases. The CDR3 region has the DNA TGTGCCAGCAGCTTAGGTTCGACAGGGAGACAAGAGACCCAGTACTTC. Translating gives CASSLGSTGRQETQYF.

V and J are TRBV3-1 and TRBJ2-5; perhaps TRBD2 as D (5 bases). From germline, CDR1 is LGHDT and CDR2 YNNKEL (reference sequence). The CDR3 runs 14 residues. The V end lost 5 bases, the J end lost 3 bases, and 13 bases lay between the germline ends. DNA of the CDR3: TGTGCCAGCAGCGTACCGGAGGAAAAAGAGACCCAGTACTTC. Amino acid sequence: CASSVPEEKETQYF.

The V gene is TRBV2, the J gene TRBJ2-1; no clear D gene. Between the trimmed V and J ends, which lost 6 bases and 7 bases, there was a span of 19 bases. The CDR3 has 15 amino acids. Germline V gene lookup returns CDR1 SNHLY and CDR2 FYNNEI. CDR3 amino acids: CASRGPVSVVNEQFF. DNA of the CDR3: TGTGCCAGCAGGGGCCCTGTTAGTGTAGTAAATGAGCAGTTCTTC.

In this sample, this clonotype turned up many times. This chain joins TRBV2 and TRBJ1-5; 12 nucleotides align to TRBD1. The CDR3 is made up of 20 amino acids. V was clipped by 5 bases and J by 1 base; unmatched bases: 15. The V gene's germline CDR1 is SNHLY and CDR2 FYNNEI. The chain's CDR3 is CASSTPGQGAMLSSNQPQHF. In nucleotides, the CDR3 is TGTGCCAGCAGTACCCCGGGACAGGGGGCGATGTTATCAAGCAATCAGCCCCAGCATTTT.

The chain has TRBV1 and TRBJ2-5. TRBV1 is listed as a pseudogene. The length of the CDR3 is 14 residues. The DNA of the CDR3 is TGCACCAGCAGCCAAGATTCGCAACAAGAGACCCAGTACTTC. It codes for CTSSQDSQQETQYF.

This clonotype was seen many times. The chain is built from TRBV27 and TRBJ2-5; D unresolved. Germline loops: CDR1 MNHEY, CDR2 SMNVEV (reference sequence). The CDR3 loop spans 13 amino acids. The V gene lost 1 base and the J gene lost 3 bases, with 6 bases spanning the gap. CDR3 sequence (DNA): TGTGCCAGCAGTTTATTGTTCGAAGAGACCCAGTACTTC. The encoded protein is CASSLLFEETQYF.

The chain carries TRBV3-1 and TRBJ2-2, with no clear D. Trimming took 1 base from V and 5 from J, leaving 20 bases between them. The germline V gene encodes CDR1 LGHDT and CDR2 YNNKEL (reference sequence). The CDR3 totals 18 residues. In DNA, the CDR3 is TGTGCCAGCAGCCAAGTTTCCCCGGTGGGCTGGTGTACCGGGGAGCTGTTTTTT. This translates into CASSQVSPVGWCTGELFF.

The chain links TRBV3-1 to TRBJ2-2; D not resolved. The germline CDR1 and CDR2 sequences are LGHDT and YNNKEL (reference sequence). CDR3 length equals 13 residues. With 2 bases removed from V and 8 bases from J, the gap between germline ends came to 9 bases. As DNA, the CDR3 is TGTGCCAGCAGCCAACCCTTAACTGGGGAGCTGTTTTTT. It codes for CASSQPLTGELFF.

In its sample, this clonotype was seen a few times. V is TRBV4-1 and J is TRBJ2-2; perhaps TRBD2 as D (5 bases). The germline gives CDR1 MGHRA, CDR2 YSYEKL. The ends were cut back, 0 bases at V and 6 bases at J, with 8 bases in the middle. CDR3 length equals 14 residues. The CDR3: CASSQDSRAGELFF. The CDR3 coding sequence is TGCGCCAGCAGCCAAGACTCGAGGGCCGGGGAGCTGTTTTTT.

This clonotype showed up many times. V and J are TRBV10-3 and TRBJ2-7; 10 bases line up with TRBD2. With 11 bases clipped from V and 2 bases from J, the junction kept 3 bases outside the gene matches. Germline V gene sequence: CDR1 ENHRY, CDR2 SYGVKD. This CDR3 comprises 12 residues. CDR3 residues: CAGGTSAYEQYF. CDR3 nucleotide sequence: TGTGCCGGGGGGACTAGCGCCTACGAGCAGTACTTC.

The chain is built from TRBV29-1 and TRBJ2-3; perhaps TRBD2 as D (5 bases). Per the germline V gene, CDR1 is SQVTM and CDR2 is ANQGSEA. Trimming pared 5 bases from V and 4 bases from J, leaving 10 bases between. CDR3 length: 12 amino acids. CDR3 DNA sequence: TGCAGCGTTTATGTCGGGGCAGATACGCAGTATTTT. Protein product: CSVYVGADTQYF.

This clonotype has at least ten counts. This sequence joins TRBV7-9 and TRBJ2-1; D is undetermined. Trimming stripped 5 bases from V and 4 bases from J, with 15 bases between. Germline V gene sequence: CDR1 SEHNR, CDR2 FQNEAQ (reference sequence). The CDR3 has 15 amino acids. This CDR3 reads CASSPSAEMYNEQFF. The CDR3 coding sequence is TGTGCCAGCAGCCCCTCGGCGGAAATGTACAATGAGCAGTTCTTC.

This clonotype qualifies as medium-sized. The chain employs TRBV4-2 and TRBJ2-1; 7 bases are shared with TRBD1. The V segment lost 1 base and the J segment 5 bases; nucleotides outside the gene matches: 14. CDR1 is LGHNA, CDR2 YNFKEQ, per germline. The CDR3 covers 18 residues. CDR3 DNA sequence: TGTGCCAGCAGCCAAGGGACAGGATCAACCCCTTCTAACAATGAGCAGTTCTTC. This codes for CASSQGTGSTPSNNEQFF.

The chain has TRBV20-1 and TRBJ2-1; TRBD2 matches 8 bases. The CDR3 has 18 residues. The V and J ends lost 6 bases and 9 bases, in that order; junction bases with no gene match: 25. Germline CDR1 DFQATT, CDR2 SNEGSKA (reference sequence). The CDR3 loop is CSARDRVLAGGPRAEQFF. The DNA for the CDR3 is TGCAGTGCCCGAGATCGAGTGCTGGCGGGGGGACCGCGGGCTGAGCAGTTCTTC.

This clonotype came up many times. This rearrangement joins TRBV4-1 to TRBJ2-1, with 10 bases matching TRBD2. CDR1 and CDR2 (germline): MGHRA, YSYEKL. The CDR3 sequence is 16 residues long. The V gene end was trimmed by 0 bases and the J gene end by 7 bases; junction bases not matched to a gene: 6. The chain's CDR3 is CASSQDTGLARNEQFF. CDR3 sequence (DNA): TGCGCCAGCAGCCAAGATACGGGACTAGCGCGGAATGAGCAGTTCTTC.

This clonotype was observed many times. The chain's CDR3 is CSAMADTQYF. In nucleotides, the CDR3 is TGCAGCGCCATGGCCGATACGCAGTATTTT. This sequence joins TRBV29-1 and TRBJ2-3, with D hard to call. V was cut by 7 bases and J by 6 bases, with 8 bases left in between. Looked up from germline, CDR1 is SQVTM and CDR2 is ANQGSEA. This CDR3 is 10 amino acids long.

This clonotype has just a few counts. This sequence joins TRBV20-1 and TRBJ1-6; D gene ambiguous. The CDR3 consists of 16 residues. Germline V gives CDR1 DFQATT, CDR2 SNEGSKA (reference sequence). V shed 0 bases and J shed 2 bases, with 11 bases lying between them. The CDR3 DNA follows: TGCAGTGCTAGAGAAATCGGTGGCCCCTATAATTCACCCCTCCACTTT. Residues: CSAREIGGPYNSPLHF.

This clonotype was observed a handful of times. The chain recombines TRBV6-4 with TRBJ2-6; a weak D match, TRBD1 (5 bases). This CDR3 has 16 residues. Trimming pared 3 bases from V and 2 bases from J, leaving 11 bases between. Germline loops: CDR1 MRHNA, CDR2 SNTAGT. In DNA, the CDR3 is TGTGCCAGCAGTGAGGCCCCAGGGACTGGGGCCAACGTCCTGACTTTC. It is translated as CASSEAPGTGANVLTF.

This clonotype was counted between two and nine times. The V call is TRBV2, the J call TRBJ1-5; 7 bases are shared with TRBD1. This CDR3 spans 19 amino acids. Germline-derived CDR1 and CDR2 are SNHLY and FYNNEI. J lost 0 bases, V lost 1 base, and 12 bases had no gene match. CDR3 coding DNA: TGTGCCAGCAGTGAAGTTACTGACAGGGTTCGGGATAGCAATCAGCCCCAGCATTTT. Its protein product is CASSEVTDRVRDSNQPQHF.